The rows below give T cell receptor beta chains drawn from one sample of a study of Graves' ophthalmopathy and Graves' hyperthyroidism. TCRdb recomputed calls from the multiplex PCR reads with MiXCR, one row per CDR3 protein. The sample includes some 210,000 distinct CDR3 sequences, 25% to 35% of them seen just once. What was sequenced was peripheral blood. The source of these receptors is a man in his forties or fifties with Graves' ophthalmopathy. Each CDR3 is given with its conserved first and last residue. A D gene is named only where the DNA matches it firmly. The listing skips clone size in some rows; elsewhere it reads once, few, many or a size class.

TRBV7-2	TRBD2	TRBJ2-5	once	CASSLSVGSGSDQYF	TGTGCCAGCAGCTTAAGTGTCGGTAGCGGGAGCGACCAGTACTTC
TRBV4-1	TRBD1	TRBJ1-1	many	CASSVRQGQNTEAFF	TGCGCCAGCAGCGTCCGACAGGGGCAGAACACTGAAGCTTTCTTT
TRBV12-3/TRBV12-4	NA	TRBJ1-3	many	CASSLEAALEGNTIYF	TGTGCCAGCAGTTTAGAAGCCGCCCTTGAGGGAAACACCATATATTTT
TRBV6-2/TRBV6-3	NA	TRBJ2-7	many	CASRMGFYEQYF	TGTGCCAGCCGGATGGGTTTCTACGAGCAGTACTTC
TRBV4-2	TRBD2	TRBJ2-2	many	CASSPWTSGRTGELFF	TGTGCCAGCAGCCCTTGGACTAGCGGGAGAACCGGGGAGCTGTTTTTT
TRBV27	NA	TRBJ2-7	NA	CASSLSASAYEQYF	TGTGCCAGCAGTTTATCGGCCAGTGCATACGAGCAGTACTTC
TRBV7-3	NA	TRBJ2-2	many	CASSLGLAGTGGELFF	TGTGCCAGCAGCTTAGGGCTAGCGGGGACAGGCGGGGAGCTGTTTTTT
TRBV12-3/TRBV12-4	NA	TRBJ2-7	many	CASSLAAPFGGRWEQYF	TGTGCCAGCAGTTTAGCGGCCCCGTTTGGGGGACGCTGGGAGCAGTACTTC
TRBV6-1	TRBD2	TRBJ2-7	many	CASSNEREFSYEQYF	TGTGCCAGCAGTAATGAGCGGGAGTTCTCCTACGAGCAGTACTTC
TRBV7-6	NA	TRBJ2-4	many	CASSLASGQGGNIQYF	TGTGCCAGCAGCTTAGCCTCGGGGCAGGGTGGAAACATTCAGTACTTC
TRBV29-1	NA	TRBJ1-3	many	CSVTQSSGNTIYF	TGCAGCGTCACTCAAAGCTCTGGAAACACCATATATTTT
TRBV6-1	TRBD2	TRBJ2-2	NA	CASSGLAGVTGELFF	TGTGCCAGCAGCGGACTAGCGGGCGTTACCGGGGAGCTGTTTTTT
TRBV12-5	TRBD2	TRBJ2-5	NA	CASGPSGRQETQYF	TGTGCTAGTGGTCCTAGCGGGAGACAAGAGACCCAGTACTTC
TRBV2	TRBD2	TRBJ2-2	many	CASSEVGTSLNTGELFF	TGTGCCAGCAGTGAAGTGGGGACTAGTCTGAACACCGGGGAGCTGTTTTTT
TRBV28	NA	TRBJ2-7	many	CASCAGFSYEQYF	TGTGCCAGCTGCGCCGGGTTCTCCTACGAGCAGTACTTC
TRBV5-1	TRBD2	TRBJ2-5	many	CASSFFVSGRDETQYF	TGCGCCAGCAGCTTCTTCGTGAGCGGGAGGGATGAGACCCAGTACTTC
TRBV7-7	NA	TRBJ2-2	few	CATARGPGELFF	TGTGCAACCGCAAGGGGCCCCGGGGAGCTGTTTTTT
TRBV7-9	TRBD1	TRBJ2-5	many	CASSFNRGGETQYF	TGTGCCAGCAGCTTCAACAGGGGCGGAGAGACCCAGTACTTC
TRBV6-1	NA	TRBJ1-2	many	CASSGLLDYGYTF	TGTGCCAGCTCGGGCCTCCTAGACTATGGCTACACCTTC
TRBV15	NA	TRBJ1-5	many	CATSSPLDGVGEDQPQHF	TGTGCCACCAGCAGTCCCTTGGACGGGGTTGGGGAGGATCAGCCCCAGCATTTT
TRBV28	TRBD1	TRBJ2-7	many	CASSEGQSYEQYF	TGTGCCAGCAGTGAGGGACAGAGTTACGAGCAGTACTTC
TRBV9	NA	TRBJ2-5	many	CASSVSPGETQYF	TGTGCCAGCAGCGTTTCTCCGGGGGAGACCCAGTACTTC
TRBV7-2	TRBD1	TRBJ2-2	many	CASSPGQGGELFF	TGTGCCAGCAGCCCCGGACAGGGCGGGGAGCTGTTTTTT
TRBV6-5	NA	TRBJ1-1	many	CASIQMGAEAFF	TGTGCCAGCATCCAGATGGGGGCTGAAGCTTTCTTT
TRBV7-2	TRBD1	TRBJ1-6	once	CASSFRGENSPLHF	TGTGCCAGCAGCTTCAGGGGGGAGAATTCACCCCTCCACTTT
TRBV7-3	TRBD1	TRBJ1-1	many	CASSLLGQGAEAFF	TGTGCCAGCAGCTTACTCGGACAGGGGGCTGAAGCTTTCTTT
TRBV6-1	TRBD1	TRBJ1-2	NA	CASSATGQGSRGYTF	TGTGCCAGCAGTGCGACCGGACAGGGGTCCCGTGGCTACACCTTC
TRBV20-1	TRBD2	TRBJ2-5	once	CSARLAVYQETQYF	TGCAGTGCTAGACTAGCGGTCTACCAAGAGACCCAGTACTTC
TRBV5-1	NA	TRBJ2-2	many	CASSLAGSNTGELFF	TGCGCCAGCAGCCTGGCAGGGTCGAACACCGGGGAGCTGTTTTTT
TRBV28	NA	TRBJ2-5	NA	CASGDTGGETQYF	TGTGCCAGCGGAGATACAGGCGGGGAGACCCAGTACTTC
TRBV28	NA	TRBJ1-2	many	CASWRDDRGYTF	TGTGCCAGCTGGAGGGACGACAGGGGCTACACCTTC